The next 32 T cell receptor beta chains were all read from a single sample in a study of blood T cells in healthy people across ages. Primed by a sample-barcoded 5' primer and a J-beta primer mix, a second PCR proceeded for roughly 7 to 11 cycles. A single record per CDR3 protein comes from TCRdb applying MiXCR to the 5' RACE reads. The table lists more than 900,000 distinct CDR3 sequences, about 29% of them singletons. Separately, the same data were catalogued under a study of T cells of mothers and their children.

Sequenced: blood. These receptor sequences come from a woman aged 35 to 49 in good health.

The V and J genes are TRBV20-1 and TRBJ2-3, with 10 positions matching TRBD2. The junction had 7 bases not matched to a gene; V was cut back by 2 bases and J by 2 bases. The germline CDR1 and CDR2 sequences are DFQATT and SNEGSKA (reference sequence). The CDR3 extends over 16 amino acids. The DNA for the CDR3 is TGCAGTGCTAGATTAGTAGCGGGGGGTCCCACAGATACGCAGTATTTT. Its translation: CSARLVAGGPTDTQYF.

The chain's CDR3 is CASSRTSGGAADTQYF. CDR3 bases: TGTGCCAGCAGCCGGACTAGCGGGGGGGCAGCAGATACGCAGTATTTT. The chain uses TRBV7-2 and TRBJ2-3; 15 bases are shared with TRBD2. The ends lost 5 bases at V and 4 bases at J; junction bases unmatched: 4. The CDR3 has 16 amino acids. Per the germline V gene, CDR1 is SGHTA and CDR2 is FQGNSA.

This clonotype was counted at least ten times. This chain connects TRBV12-3 or TRBV12-4 to TRBJ1-1; D call uncertain. The CDR3 is 11 residues long. Trimming stripped 8 bases from V and 5 bases from J, with 9 bases between. The CDR3 DNA is TGTGCCAGCCTCTTAATGACTGAAGCTTTCTTT. The encoded protein is CASLLMTEAFF.

This clonotype was observed a single time. V gene TRBV12-3 or TRBV12-4 combines with J gene TRBJ2-1; the match to TRBD1 covers 7 bases. The CDR3 extends over 13 amino acids. V gave up 6 bases and J gave up 10 bases; unmatched junction bases: 9. The CDR3: CASRKGQRDEQFF. CDR3 in DNA: TGTGCCAGCAGGAAGGGACAGAGGGACGAGCAGTTCTTC.

The rearrangement links TRBV7-9 to TRBJ2-2; 8 bases align to TRBD1. With V trimmed by 2 bases and J by 6 bases, 8 bases remained unmatched. This CDR3 has 16 residues. Germline loops: CDR1 SEHNR, CDR2 FQNEAQ (reference sequence). The CDR3 DNA follows: TGTGCCAGCAGCTTACGGACAGGGCTTAAAGCCGGGGAGCTGTTTTTT. Translating it yields CASSLRTGLKAGELFF.

V usage is TRBV27 and J usage is TRBJ2-1; TRBD2 aligns across 13 bases. From germline, CDR1 is MNHEY and CDR2 SMNVEV (reference sequence). Losses at the gene ends were 6 bases for V and 4 bases for J; bases not matched to a gene: 3. The CDR3 loop spans 15 amino acids. The CDR3 sequence is CASSEGLAGYNEQFF. The CDR3 DNA is TGTGCCAGCAGCGAGGGACTAGCGGGGTACAATGAGCAGTTCTTC.

The chain combines TRBV7-2 with TRBJ1-6; D might be TRBD1 (6 bases). This CDR3 has 15 amino acids. V shed 7 bases and J shed 4 bases, with 14 bases lying between them. CDR1 and CDR2 from the germline V gene are SGHTA and FQGNSA. CDR3 amino acids: CASNPSGAYNSPLHF. Written as DNA, the CDR3 is TGTGCCAGCAATCCGTCGGGGGCTTATAATTCACCCCTCCACTTT.

This clonotype showed up many times. The V and J genes are TRBV19 and TRBJ2-4; 7 nucleotides align to TRBD1. The V segment lost 10 bases and the J segment 6 bases; nucleotides outside the gene matches: 9. The CDR3 has 13 amino acids. Germline CDR1 and CDR2: LNHDA and SQIVND (reference sequence). DNA for the CDR3: TGTGCCACCTACGACAGGGACCCAAACATTCAGTACTTC. Its protein product is CATYDRDPNIQYF. The full variable domain, rest sourced from reference TRBV19 and TRBJ2-4, is DGGITQSPKYLFRKEGQNVTLSCEQNLNHDAMYWYRQDPGQGLRLIYYSQIVNDFQKGDIAEGYSVSREKKESFPLTVTSAQKNPTAFYLCATYDRDPNIQYFGAGTRLSVL.

This clonotype was observed a few times. The V and J genes are TRBV3-1 and TRBJ2-2; no clear D gene. V lost 6 bases and J lost 0, with 14 bases in between. This CDR3 contains 16 residues. Germline loops: CDR1 LGHDT, CDR2 YNNKEL (reference sequence). This CDR3 is CASRLKGTANTGELFF. Written as DNA, the CDR3 is TGTGCCAGCAGGCTGAAAGGAACGGCGAACACCGGGGAGCTGTTTTTT.

There are many counts of this clonotype. This chain links TRBV6-1 with TRBJ2-7, with a weak D call TRBD1 (5 bases). The V end lost 4 bases, the J end lost 3 bases, and 13 bases lay between the germline ends. In germline, CDR1 is MNHNS, CDR2 SASEGT. This CDR3 comprises 14 residues. The CDR3 reads CASSVSRDIYEQYF. The CDR3 DNA reads TGTGCCAGCAGTGTTAGCAGGGATATCTACGAGCAGTACTTC.

This clonotype has a count of ten or more. The chain has TRBV6-6 and TRBJ2-3; no definite D call. V lost 5 bases and J 7 bases, leaving 10 bases between the germline ends. From germline, CDR1 is MNHNY and CDR2 SVGAGI (reference sequence). The CDR3 totals 12 residues. Here the CDR3 DNA reads TGTGCCAGCAGTCCCGATCGCTATACGCAGTATTTT. Residues: CASSPDRYTQYF.

This clonotype was recorded many times. J is TRBJ2-7 and V is TRBV20-1; 13 nucleotides match TRBD2. Germline CDR1 DFQATT, CDR2 SNEGSKA (reference sequence). V gave up 5 bases and J gave up 3 bases; unmatched junction bases: 4. The CDR3 sequence is 14 residues long. The chain's CDR3 is CSAFGTSGVYEQYF. In DNA, the CDR3 is TGCAGTGCTTTCGGGACTAGCGGGGTCTACGAGCAGTACTTC.

Ten or more counts support this clonotype. The V and J genes are TRBV18 and TRBJ2-7; D is perhaps TRBD1 (6 bases). The CDR3 has 14 amino acids. CDR1 and CDR2 from the germline V gene are KGHSH and LQKENI. V was shortened by 4 bases and J by 1 base, with 11 bases between the two germline ends. DNA of the CDR3: TGTGCCAGCTCACGACAGGTAACGTCCTACGAGCAGTACTTC. This translates into CASSRQVTSYEQYF.

Worth noting for this clonotype: This clone may be a read error of a much larger clone one base away. The V and J genes are TRBV10-2 and TRBJ2-4; no firm D call. This CDR3 is 14 amino acids long. Germline V gene sequence: CDR1 WSHSY, CDR2 SAAADI. V was trimmed by 6 bases and J by 0 bases, leaving 9 bases between them. CDR3 nucleotides: TGCGCCAGCAGGGAAGAGCTAGCCAAAAACATTCAGTACTTC. Translation gives CASREELAKNIQYF.

This chain joins TRBV6-6 and TRBJ2-1, with D perhaps matching TRBD1 or TRBD2 (5 bases each). The CDR3 loop spans 13 amino acids. Germline-derived CDR1 and CDR2 are MNHNY and SVGAGI (reference sequence). Trimming pared 5 bases from V and 4 bases from J, leaving 9 bases between. CDR3 DNA: TGTGCCAGCAGTAAGGGACCGTACAATGAGCAGTTCTTC. Its protein product is CASSKGPYNEQFF.

The chain links TRBV28 to TRBJ2-6; D not certain. V was cut by 6 bases and J by 0 bases, with 12 bases left in between. Per germline, CDR1 MDHEN and CDR2 SYDVKM. The CDR3 length is 16 residues. The CDR3 DNA sequence: TGTGCCAGCAGGGCCATTTGGGTCTCTGGGGCCAACGTCCTGACTTTC. It specifies CASRAIWVSGANVLTF.

The J gene is TRBJ2-5, the V gene TRBV3-1, with D tentatively TRBD2 (6 bases). Germline CDR1 reads LGHDT; CDR2 reads YNNKEL (reference sequence). The V end lost 0 bases, the J end lost 5 bases, and 13 bases lay between the germline ends. The CDR3 length is 15 residues. CDR3: CASSQEQAGGETQYF. CDR3 coding DNA: TGTGCCAGCAGCCAAGAGCAAGCGGGCGGGGAGACCCAGTACTTC.

This clonotype has only a few counts. The chain employs TRBV9 and TRBJ2-2; 9 positions match TRBD1. Germline V CDR1 and CDR2: SGDLS, YYNGEE. The CDR3 has 15 residues. J lost 4 bases, V lost 3 bases, and 4 bases had no gene match. The CDR3 nucleotides are TGTGCCAGCAGCGACAGGGGGCCCGGCACCGGGGAGCTGTTTTTT. Protein: CASSDRGPGTGELFF.

This clonotype showed up many times. The V call is TRBV12-3 or TRBV12-4, the J call TRBJ2-3; TRBD2 matches 10 bases. Trimming removed 4 bases from V and 5 bases from J; junction bases left unmatched: 9. This CDR3 has 16 residues. DNA for the CDR3: TGTGCCAGCAGTTCCCCTAGCGGGGGCTTGGAAGATACGCAGTATTTT. It yields the protein CASSSPSGGLEDTQYF.

This clonotype has just one count. This chain connects TRBV7-8 to TRBJ2-5; 7 bases map to TRBD1. CDR3 length equals 16 residues. Trimming at V came to 5 bases and at J to 3 bases, leaving 12 bases not matched to a gene. Germline V gene sequence: CDR1 SGHVS, CDR2 FQNEAQ. The CDR3, as DNA: TGTGCCAGCAGCGGTTACAGGGGAGAAAACAAAGAGACCCAGTACTTC. Encoded protein: CASSGYRGENKETQYF.

This clonotype was seen more than once but under ten times. The gene calls are TRBV7-2 and TRBJ2-5, with TRBD2 matching 12 bases. V gave up 1 base and J gave up 11 bases; unmatched junction bases: 11. Germline loops: CDR1 SGHTA, CDR2 FQGNSA. The CDR3 is made up of 16 amino acids. CDR3 bases: TGTGCCAGCAGCTTAGGGCTAGCGGGGGGGAAACAACAGCAGTACTTC. Protein product: CASSLGLAGGKQQQYF.

The rearrangement links TRBV6-6 to TRBJ2-4; D unresolved. V was clipped by 1 base and J by 0 bases, with 10 bases between them. The CDR3 totals 16 residues. CDR1 and CDR2 from the germline V gene are MNHNY and SVGAGI (reference sequence). CDR3 protein: CASSYWQELAKNIQYF. CDR3 coding DNA: TGTGCCAGCAGTTACTGGCAGGAGTTAGCCAAAAACATTCAGTACTTC.

The chain has TRBV18 and TRBJ2-5; maybe TRBD2 (6 bases). The J call is uncertain, as TRBJ2-7 better fits the DNA end. CDR1 and CDR2 (germline): KGHSH, LQKENI. CDR3 length: 16 residues. The CDR3 region is CASSPGGGDRGHEQYF. DNA of the CDR3: TGTGCCAGCTCACCCGGAGGAGGGGATCGTGGGCACGAGCAGTACTTC.

The DNA of the CDR3 is TGTGCCATCAGTACGGGACAACCACAAGAGACCCAGTTCTTC. It specifies CAISTGQPQETQFF. This rearrangement joins TRBV10-3 to TRBJ2-1; D possibly corresponds to TRBD1 (6 bases). V was trimmed by 5 bases and J by 13 bases, leaving 21 bases between them. The germline CDR1 and CDR2 sequences are ENHRY and SYGVKD. The CDR3 runs to 14 residues.

The chain has TRBV29-1 and TRBJ1-2; perhaps TRBD1 as D (5 bases). Trimming took off 2 bases at V and 9 bases at J, with 13 bases between the two ends. The CDR3 spans 12 residues. Germline V gene data show CDR1 as SQVTM and CDR2 as ANQGSEA. CDR3 in amino acids: CSVEKVRGSYTF. As DNA, the CDR3 is TGCAGCGTTGAAAAAGTCCGGGGGAGCTACACCTTC.

V usage is TRBV5-1 and J usage is TRBJ2-3, with 7 bases matching TRBD1. CDR3 length: 14 residues. After removal of 3 bases from V and 6 bases from J, the junction contained 7 bases not matched to a gene. Looked up from germline, CDR1 is SGHRS and CDR2 is YFSETQ. The CDR3 sequence: CASSSYRGADTQYF. The CDR3 nucleotides are TGCGCCAGCAGCTCCTACAGGGGAGCGGATACGCAGTATTTT.

This clonotype has a handful of counts. The CDR3 loop is CSARGSEESYGYTF. The DNA of the CDR3 is TGCAGTGCTAGAGGGAGTGAAGAGTCCTATGGCTACACCTTC. The chain has TRBV20-1 and TRBJ1-2; D call uncertain. CDR1 and CDR2 (germline): DFQATT, SNEGSKA (reference sequence). The CDR3 consists of 14 residues. Trimming removed 1 base from V and 4 bases from J, with 13 bases in between.

This rearrangement joins TRBV4-3 to TRBJ1-6, with 7 positions matching TRBD1. The germline V gene has CDR1 LGHNA and CDR2 YSLEER. V shed 2 bases and J 2 bases; nucleotides not matched to a gene: 6. This CDR3 spans 17 amino acids. CDR3 loop: CASSQSDRDTYNSPLHF. The CDR3 region has the DNA TGCGCCAGCAGCCAATCCGACAGGGACACCTATAATTCACCCCTCCACTTT.

A few counts support this clonotype. The rearrangement uses TRBV20-1 and TRBJ2-3; a possible D gene is TRBD2 (7 bases). This CDR3 region has 18 residues. V shed 1 base and J shed 4 bases, with 24 bases lying between them. Germline V gene lookup returns CDR1 DFQATT and CDR2 SNEGSKA (reference sequence). The CDR3 reads CSARGTLGGGHGADTQYF. The CDR3, as DNA: TGCAGTGCTAGAGGCACCCTAGGGGGGGGACATGGCGCAGATACGCAGTATTTT.

The chain uses TRBV7-2 and TRBJ1-1; a weak D match, TRBD1 (5 bases). V dropped 6 bases and J dropped 1 base, with 15 bases sitting between them. CDR3 length: 15 residues. Per the germline V gene, CDR1 is SGHTA and CDR2 is FQGNSA. CDR3: CASRDTGRRNTEAFF. In DNA form, the CDR3 reads TGTGCCAGCAGGGATACGGGACGCCGGAACACTGAAGCTTTCTTT.

In this sample, this clonotype turned up a few times. V gene TRBV5-6 combines with J gene TRBJ1-2; no firm D call. Trimming took off 0 bases at V and 7 bases at J, with 7 bases between the two ends. Germline lookup yields CDR1 SGHDT and CDR2 YYEEEE. This CDR3 has 12 residues. The CDR3 protein is CASSLGETGYTF. CDR3 nucleotide sequence: TGTGCCAGCAGCTTGGGAGAGACTGGCTACACCTTC.

This clonotype was seen many times. The chain has TRBV28 and TRBJ2-7, with TRBD1 identical over 7 bases. J gave up 5 bases and V 9 bases, and 16 bases lay outside the gene matches. Germline V gives CDR1 MDHEN, CDR2 SYDVKM. CDR3 length: 15 residues. CDR3 region: CASFSGPTGWNEQYF. In DNA form, the CDR3 reads TGTGCCAGTTTTTCGGGCCCGACAGGGTGGAACGAGCAGTACTTC.